The TCR beta chain under discussion was sequenced for a study of T-cell memory formation after mild COVID-19. About this clonotype itself: Its cognate antigen is unknown.

In TCRdb, the 5' RACE reads were re-called with MiXCR into one record per CDR3 protein. The table has 65,000 to 90,000 distinct CDR3 sequences, around 13% seen once. The study's findings and limits: Some responding clones appeared in pre-infection memory, suggesting cross-reactive memory joined. CD4+ contracting clones were mainly CM and EM; CD8+ ones, EMRA. Clones that got smaller from day 15 to 85 had even CD4/CD8, while clones growing later tipped toward CD4+.

The CDR3 runs to 15 residues. Germline values: CDR1 MGHRA, CDR2 YSYEKL. Trimming took 2 bases from V and 3 from J; bases not matched to a gene: 5. The source is an adult woman who had mild COVID-19 (a few samples of this study predate the infection). Cell type and time point are not known. The sequenced sample was PBMCs or a T cell subset sorted from them (not recorded which). This rearrangement joins TRBV4-1 to TRBJ1-1, with 8 bases matching TRBD1. CDR3 residues: CASSQRTGSDTEAFF. The CDR3 coding sequence is TGCGCCAGCAGCCAACGGACAGGGTCCGACACTGAAGCTTTCTTT.